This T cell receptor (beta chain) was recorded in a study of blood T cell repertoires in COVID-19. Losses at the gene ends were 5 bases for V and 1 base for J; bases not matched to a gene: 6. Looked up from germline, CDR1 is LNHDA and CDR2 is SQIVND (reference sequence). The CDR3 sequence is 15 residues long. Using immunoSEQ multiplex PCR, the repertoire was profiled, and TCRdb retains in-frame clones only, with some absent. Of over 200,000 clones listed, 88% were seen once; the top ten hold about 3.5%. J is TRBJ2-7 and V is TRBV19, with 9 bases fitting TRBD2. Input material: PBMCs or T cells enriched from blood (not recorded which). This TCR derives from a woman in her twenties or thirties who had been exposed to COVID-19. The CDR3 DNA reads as TGTGCCAGTAGTCCATTAGCGGGAGTTTCCTACGAGCAGTACTTC. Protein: CASSPLAGVSYEQYF. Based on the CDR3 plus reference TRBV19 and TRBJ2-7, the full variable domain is DGGITQSPKYLFRKEGQNVTLSCEQNLNHDAMYWYRQDPGQGLRLIYYSQIVNDFQKGDIAEGYSVSREKKESFPLTVTSAQKNPTAFYLCASSPLAGVSYEQYFGPGTRLTVT.